Listed below are T cell receptor beta chains from one sample, sequenced in a study of pediatric ulcerative colitis. Here immunoSEQ multiplex PCR was the method, and the copy in TCRdb shows in-frame clones only, minus some. The sample holds tens of thousands of clones; more than 75% are singletons and the top ten take around 4.5%. The sample was blood. The receptors derive from a boy aged 5-17 years with severe ulcerative colitis. CDR3s include the opening cysteine and the closing phenylalanine or tryptophan. D genes are given only for firm matches. Some rows have no size entry. The others give once, few or many, or a class for an expanded clone.

clone_size cdr3_length j_call v_call d_call cdr3_nt cdr3_aa
NA 16 TRBJ1-6 TRBV5-5 NA TGTGCCAGCAGCCTTTACGACGGAATATCAAATTCACCCCTCCACTTT CASSLYDGISNSPLHF
NA 14 TRBJ1-2 TRBV19 NA TGTGCCAGTAGTATAGATTCAGGATGGAAGGGCTACACCTTC CASSIDSGWKGYTF
NA 12 TRBJ1-2 TRBV19 NA TGTGCCAGTCTAGACAGCCCTGATGGCTACACCTTC CASLDSPDGYTF
once 15 TRBJ2-3 TRBV5-1 NA TGCGCCAGCTCCCCCCAGGCGGGGCTCACAGATACGCAGTATTTT CASSPQAGLTDTQYF
NA 12 TRBJ1-1 TRBV18 NA TGTGCCAGCCAGGGTATGAACACTGAAGCTTTCTTT CASQGMNTEAFF
NA 18 TRBJ2-1 TRBV19 TRBD2 TGTGCCAGTAGTATCAGGGGACTAGCGGGGGGGCCCTACAATGAGCAGTTCTTC CASSIRGLAGGPYNEQFF
few 15 TRBJ2-1 TRBV19 NA TGTGCCAGTAGTATAGGTCCACTCGAGGGGAATGAGCAGTTCTTC CASSIGPLEGNEQFF
NA 15 TRBJ2-1 TRBV4-2 TRBD2 TGTGCCAGCAGCCGCGGGGGGTCGGGGAACAATGAGCAGTTCTTC CASSRGGSGNNEQFF
NA 17 TRBJ1-4 TRBV28 NA TGTGCCAGCAGTTTGGTGGTGGGGCGCCTATCTAATGAAAAACTGTTTTTT CASSLVVGRLSNEKLFF
NA 14 TRBJ2-7 TRBV7-9 NA TGTGCCAGCAGCCGGGGGACAAAAGTCTACGAGCAGTACTTC CASSRGTKVYEQYF
few 15 TRBJ1-1 TRBV5-4 NA TGTGCCAGCAGCTTGGGTATTGGGGGACGTACTGAAGCTTTCTTT CASSLGIGGRTEAFF
once 14 TRBJ2-7 TRBV19 TRBD2 TGTGCCAGTAGTATCTTCGGGGGGACCTACGAGCAGTACTTC CASSIFGGTYEQYF
NA 16 TRBJ2-1 TRBV7-8 NA TGTGCCAGCAGCAATCTTTACCGGGACAACAGCAATGAGCAGTTCTTC CASSNLYRDNSNEQFF
NA 16 TRBJ2-2 TRBV2 NA TGTGCCAGCAGTGAAGCCCCGGGGATAAACACCGGGGAGCTGTTTTTT CASSEAPGINTGELFF
NA 15 TRBJ1-2 TRBV27 NA TGTGCCAGCAGTCCGCGACGACAGGAACGCTATGGCTACACCTTC CASSPRRQERYGYTF
NA 15 TRBJ1-3 TRBV30 NA TGTGCCTGGATGGCAAAGGAGTTCTCTGGAAACACCATATATTTT CAWMAKEFSGNTIYF
NA 14 TRBJ2-3 TRBV5-1 NA TGCGCCAGCAGCTTTGGCGGTAGCACAGATACGCAGTATTTT CASSFGGSTDTQYF
once 12 TRBJ2-2 TRBV5-1 NA TGCGCCAGCAGCTTGGCGTCCTTGGAGCTGTTTTTT CASSLASLELFF
NA 17 TRBJ1-3 TRBV10-3 NA TGTGCCATCAGTGAACTGGATCCTCGGGGAACTGGAAACACCATATATTTT CAISELDPRGTGNTIYF
NA 13 TRBJ1-5 TRBV27 NA TGTGCCAGCAGCCTTCAGGTGGATCAGCCCCAGCATTTT CASSLQVDQPQHF
NA 15 TRBJ2-3 TRBV5-6 NA TGTGCCAGCAGCTTAGGAGGGGTGAGCACAGATACGCAGTATTTT CASSLGGVSTDTQYF
NA 13 TRBJ1-1 TRBV29-1 TRBD1 TGCAGCGTCGGACAGGGGGCAACCACTGAAGCTTTCTTT CSVGQGATTEAFF
NA 13 TRBJ1-2 TRBV11-2 NA TGTGCCAGCAGCCCCGGGACGCCCTATGGCTACACCTTC CASSPGTPYGYTF
NA 15 TRBJ1-3 TRBV7-3 NA TGTGCCAGCAGCTTAGATGGGGCGCGAGGAAACACCATATATTTT CASSLDGARGNTIYF
NA 14 TRBJ2-1 TRBV15 NA TGTGCCACCAGCGGCGATAGCTCCTACAATGAGCAGTTCTTC CATSGDSSYNEQFF
NA 16 TRBJ1-6 TRBV2 NA TGTGCCAGCAGTGAGCGACCGGGCTCCTATAATTCACCCCTCCACTTT CASSERPGSYNSPLHF
NA 15 TRBJ2-3 TRBV19 NA TGTGCCAGTAGTAACCGGGACTCCAGGCCAGATACGCAGTATTTT CASSNRDSRPDTQYF
NA 15 TRBJ2-1 TRBV6-1 TRBD1 TGTGCCAGCAGCCGACAGGGGAGCTCCTACAATGAGCAGTTCTTC CASSRQGSSYNEQFF
NA 15 TRBJ2-6 TRBV19 NA TGTGCCAGTAGTAACGGATACCCTGGGGCCAACGTCCTGACTTTC CASSNGYPGANVLTF
NA 12 TRBJ1-1 TRBV11-2 NA TGTGCCAGCGCGTGGACAGACACTGAAGCTTTCTTT CASAWTDTEAFF
NA 14 TRBJ2-7 TRBV6-5 TRBD2 TGTGCCAGCCGAGATAGCGGGGGAAGCTACGAGCAGTACTTC CASRDSGGSYEQYF
NA 12 TRBJ1-5 TRBV7-9 NA TGTGCCAGCAGCTTGGGCAATCAGCCCCAGCATTTT CASSLGNQPQHF
NA 19 TRBJ1-3 TRBV19 TRBD1 TGTGCCAGTAGGACAGCCGGGACAGGGGAACCCGACTCTGGAAACACCATATATTTT CASRTAGTGEPDSGNTIYF
NA 17 TRBJ1-6 TRBV6-1 NA TGTGCCAGCAGTGAGGCAATTGACAGCCTGAATAATTCACCCCTCCACTTT CASSEAIDSLNNSPLHF
NA 18 TRBJ2-3 TRBV2 TRBD1 TGTGCCAGCATACCCCGGGACAGGGGTACATCTAGCACAGATACGCAGTATTTT CASIPRDRGTSSTDTQYF
once 15 TRBJ1-6 TRBV14 NA TGTGCCAGCAGCCAAGTCGGGGAAGAGGATTCACCCCTCCACTTT CASSQVGEEDSPLHF
NA 14 TRBJ2-2 TRBV6-5 NA TGTGCCAGCAGTTATCCCATAAGCACCGGGGAGCTGTTTTTT CASSYPISTGELFF
NA 16 TRBJ2-1 TRBV6-6 NA TGTGCCAGCAGTTACGGCGGGGAGAGCTCCTACAATGAGCAGTTCTTC CASSYGGESSYNEQFF
NA 15 TRBJ2-6 TRBV5-4 NA TGTGCCAGCAGCTTGGCGGGGACAGGGGCCAACGTCCTGACTTTC CASSLAGTGANVLTF
NA 15 TRBJ1-2 TRBV28 NA TGTGCCAGCAGTCCAGGCTTGGGCGGGGGCAATGGCTACACCTTC CASSPGLGGGNGYTF
NA 15 TRBJ1-6 TRBV11-2 NA TGTGCCAGCAGCTTGGCGAGCTCCTATAATTCACCCCTCCACTTT CASSLASSYNSPLHF
once 11 TRBJ1-1 TRBV6-5 TRBD1 TGTGCTCACAGGGGTGACACTGAAGCTTTCTTT CAHRGDTEAFF
NA 16 TRBJ2-7 TRBV5-5 TRBD2 TGTGCCAGCAGCGTGTTTCTAGCGGGGTCGGCCTACGAGCAGTACTTC CASSVFLAGSAYEQYF
few 13 TRBJ1-1 TRBV19 NA TGTGCCAGTAGTATCGGACCGAACACTGAAGCTTTCTTT CASSIGPNTEAFF
NA 15 TRBJ1-3 TRBV7-2 NA TGTGCCAGCAGCTCCCCTTCAGGGAACCGAAACACCATATATTTT CASSSPSGNRNTIYF
NA 15 TRBJ2-2 TRBV9 NA TGTGCCAGCACACACGATAACACGAACACCGGGGAGCTGTTTTTT CASTHDNTNTGELFF
NA 15 TRBJ1-5 TRBV15 NA TGTGCCACCAGCGAACGCAGGGGCAGCAATCAGCCCCAGCATTTT CATSERRGSNQPQHF
NA 16 TRBJ2-3 TRBV7-2 TRBD2 TGTGCCAGCAGCCCTCAGCGGGGGCAAGGGGTAGATACGCAGTATTTT CASSPQRGQGVDTQYF
NA 15 TRBJ2-3 TRBV4-3 NA TGCGCCAGCAGCCAAGATGGGAGCGGGTCAGATACGCAGTATTTT CASSQDGSGSDTQYF
NA 15 TRBJ1-5 TRBV19 NA TGTGCCAGTAGTCGAGACATAAATAGCAATCAGCCCCAGCATTTT CASSRDINSNQPQHF
NA 15 TRBJ2-3 TRBV9 TRBD1 TGTGCCAGCAGCGACAGGGGAATACAAGGAGATACGCAGTATTTT CASSDRGIQGDTQYF
NA 18 TRBJ2-3 TRBV7-3 TRBD2 TGTGCCAGCAGCCCGGCGGGCGGGGGGGTTGTGGTAACAGATACGCAGTATTTT CASSPAGGGVVVTDTQYF
NA 13 TRBJ2-5 TRBV19 TRBD1 TGTGCCAGTAGGGAAACAGGGGAAGAGACCCAGTACTTC CASRETGEETQYF
NA 15 TRBJ2-3 TRBV5-1 NA TGCGCCACCACGCAAGGAAGGGGACGGGGAGATACGCAGTATTTT CATTQGRGRGDTQYF
few 12 TRBJ1-1 TRBV11-2 NA TGTGCCAGCAGCTCGGGACTTCCCGGAGGTTTCTTT CASSSGLPGGFF
NA 15 TRBJ2-7 TRBV15 TRBD1 TGTGCCACCAGCTCTTACAGGGGCGATCCCTACGAGCAGTACTTC CATSSYRGDPYEQYF
NA 15 TRBJ2-3 TRBV2 NA TGTGCCAGCATGAGGGTCATGGAAAGGACAGATACGCAGTATTTT CASMRVMERTDTQYF
NA 15 TRBJ2-3 TRBV29-1 TRBD1 TGCAGCACACAGGGTGGGACAGGGCACCCAGATACGCAGTATTTT CSTQGGTGHPDTQYF